This entry lists 23 T cell receptor beta chains sequenced from one sample in a study of T cell changes during pregnancy in multiple sclerosis. This table comes from immunoSEQ multiplex PCR, and its TCRdb copy is limited to in-frame clones, with some not included. The sample has about 87,000 clones; 85% to 95% are singletons. This sample comprised peripheral blood, obtained in the third trimester of pregnancy. The receptor set was obtained from a female donor in good health, enrolled as a control in a pregnancy study.

The chain joins TRBV4-2 to TRBJ2-7, with D possibly TRBD1 on 6 matching bases. Germline CDR1 and CDR2: LGHNA and YNFKEQ. The CDR3 covers 16 residues. Trimming removed 3 bases at V and 6 bases at J, with 21 bases between. This CDR3 reads CASSHPERQTGGEQYF. CDR3 coding DNA: TGTGCCAGCAGCCACCCAGAGCGGCAGACAGGAGGCGAGCAGTACTTC.

This chain's CDR3 is CASSSIPGQGQGEQYF. The CDR3 bases are TGTGCCAGCAGTTCAATCCCGGGACAGGGTCAGGGAGAGCAGTACTTC. The V gene is TRBV28, the J gene TRBJ2-7; TRBD1 aligns across 9 bases. Trimming removed 4 bases from V and 7 bases from J; junction bases left unmatched: 14. Looked up from germline, CDR1 is MDHEN and CDR2 is SYDVKM. CDR3 size: 16 residues.

V is TRBV5-3 and J is TRBJ2-3; 10 bases match TRBD2. TRBV5-3 is classed as an ORF, of uncertain function. V lost 4 bases to trimming and J lost 4 bases; unmatched junction nucleotides: 18. The CDR3 length is 19 residues. CDR3 bases: TGTGCCAGAAGCGGGAGCGGGAGGGCCGAGATAGGAGGTCCAGATACGCAGTATTTT. Its protein is CARSGSGRAEIGGPDTQYF.

Note on this clone: The same CDR3 arises from other DNA sequences in this sample as well. The chain carries TRBV5-1 and TRBJ2-5, with D tentatively TRBD2 (6 bases). Trimming shortened V by 0 bases and J by 5 bases, and 8 bases separated the two germline ends. CDR1 is SGHRS and CDR2 is YFSETQ in the germline V gene. This CDR3 is 13 amino acids long. CDR3: CASSLAGGETQYF. The CDR3 DNA is TGCGCCAGCAGCTTGGCCGGGGGTGAGACCCAGTACTTC.

This rearrangement joins TRBV7-2 to TRBJ1-5, with TRBD1 as a possible D gene (5 bases). V lost 4 bases and J lost 9, with 13 bases in between. The CDR3 totals 13 residues. CDR1 is SGHTA, CDR2 FQGNSA, per germline. The CDR3 region is CASSYRDGGPQHF. The CDR3, as DNA: TGTGCCAGCAGCTATCGAGACGGGGGGCCCCAGCATTTT.

The chain has TRBV10-1 and TRBJ1-1, with D unclear. CDR1 is WNHNN and CDR2 is SYGVQD in the germline V gene (reference sequence). CDR3 length: 13 amino acids. V dropped 7 bases and J dropped 2 bases, with 11 bases sitting between them. The CDR3 here is CASNAGDNTEAFF. The CDR3 nucleotides read TGCGCCAGCAATGCCGGAGATAACACTGAAGCTTTCTTT.

The rearrangement links TRBV28 to TRBJ2-2; possible D gene TRBD1, 5 bases. V was pared by 3 bases and J by 6 bases, with 17 bases between. Germline assignment: CDR1 MDHEN and CDR2 SYDVKM. This CDR3 is built from 16 residues. CDR3 residues: CASSLGRTISAGELFF. In DNA, the CDR3 is TGTGCCAGCAGTTTGGGCAGGACAATATCCGCCGGGGAGCTGTTTTTT.

The chain carries TRBV19 and TRBJ2-1; 10 positions match TRBD2. V dropped 5 bases and J dropped 4; count of bases not matched to a gene: 8. Germline values: CDR1 LNHDA, CDR2 SQIVND (reference sequence). CDR3 length equals 16 residues. CDR3 in amino acids: CASSVEGLAPYNEQFF. The CDR3 nucleotides read TGTGCCAGTAGTGTGGAGGGACTAGCGCCGTACAATGAGCAGTTCTTC.

The chain joins TRBV2 to TRBJ2-7; D unclear. Trimming shortened V by 5 bases and J by 6 bases, and 8 bases separated the two germline ends. This CDR3 region has 11 residues. CDR1 is SNHLY and CDR2 is FYNNEI in the germline V gene. DNA for the CDR3: TGTGCCAGCAGTAACTCTGGCGAGCAGTACTTC. The encoded protein is CASSNSGEQYF.

The genes are TRBV2 and TRBJ2-3, with 7 bases matching TRBD1. Germline V gene sequence: CDR1 SNHLY, CDR2 FYNNEI. V trimming: 2 bases; J trimming: 2 bases; junction bases outside the gene matches: 4. The CDR3 runs to 15 residues. CDR3 in DNA: TGTGCCAGCAGTGAATCCACAGGGGTCACAGATACGCAGTATTTT. Translating gives CASSESTGVTDTQYF. Supplemented by reference TRBV2 and TRBJ2-3, the full variable domain reads EPEVTQTPSHQVTQMGQEVILRCVPISNHLYFYWYRQILGQKVEFLVSFYNNEISEKSEIFDDQFSVERPDGSNFTLKIRSTKLEDSAMYFCASSESTGVTDTQYFGPGTRLTVL.

The chain recombines TRBV2 with TRBJ1-1; maybe TRBD1 (6 bases). V dropped 3 bases and J dropped 4 bases, with 9 bases sitting between them. CDR3 length equals 13 residues. The germline V gene encodes CDR1 SNHLY and CDR2 FYNNEI. Here the CDR3 reads CASSDQGSTEAFF. CDR3 DNA: TGTGCCAGCAGTGATCAGGGGAGCACTGAAGCTTTCTTT.

The V and J genes are TRBV5-1 and TRBJ2-3; no firm D call. CDR1 is SGHRS and CDR2 is YFSETQ in the germline V gene. V was shortened by 3 bases and J by 4 bases, with 6 bases between the two germline ends. This CDR3 has 12 amino acids. Here the CDR3 reads CASSWSPDTQYF. CDR3 DNA sequence: TGCGCCAGCAGCTGGAGCCCAGATACGCAGTATTTT.

The chain employs TRBV6-5 and TRBJ1-3; no reliable D call. V was trimmed by 8 bases and J by 0 bases, leaving 5 bases between them. This CDR3 has 12 residues. Germline CDR1 is MNHEY and CDR2 is SVGAGI. The CDR3 is CASFNSGNTIYF. CDR3 sequence (DNA): TGTGCCAGCTTCAACTCTGGAAACACCATATATTTT.

The rearrangement joins TRBV5-6 to TRBJ2-5; TRBD2 is a possible D gene (6 bases). Germline V lookup: CDR1 SGHDT, CDR2 YYEEEE. The ends were cut back, 3 bases at V and 4 bases at J, with 13 bases in the middle. The CDR3 runs to 14 residues. This CDR3 is CASSSLGGVETQYF. CDR3 in DNA: TGTGCCAGCAGCTCCCTAGGCGGGGTAGAGACCCAGTACTTC.

The gene calls are TRBV9 and TRBJ2-2; 11 nucleotides align to TRBD2. This CDR3 region has 18 residues. Germline CDR1 and CDR2: SGDLS and YYNGEE. J lost 0 bases, V lost 0 bases, and 4 bases had no gene match. The CDR3 region is CASSVALAGATNTGELFF. The CDR3 DNA sequence: TGTGCCAGCAGCGTAGCACTAGCGGGAGCTACGAACACCGGGGAGCTGTTTTTT.

The V gene is TRBV2, the J gene TRBJ1-4, with 7 bases aligning to TRBD1. Germline V gene data show CDR1 as SNHLY and CDR2 as FYNNEI. The CDR3 extends over 14 amino acids. Trimming cost V 6 bases and J 7 bases; bases outside gene matches: 8. The CDR3 DNA reads TGTGCCAGCAGGGAGGGGGCCGCGATTGAAAAACTGTTTTTT. It yields the protein CASREGAAIEKLFF. Full variable domain (outside the CDR3, taken from reference TRBV2 and TRBJ1-4): EPEVTQTPSHQVTQMGQEVILRCVPISNHLYFYWYRQILGQKVEFLVSFYNNEISEKSEIFDDQFSVERPDGSNFTLKIRSTKLEDSAMYFCASREGAAIEKLFFGSGTQLSVL.

The CDR3 DNA reads as TGCGCCAGCAGTGAGTCCGGACAGGGGCCTAGAAATGAGCAGTTCTTC. This translates into CASSESGQGPRNEQFF. The chain is built from TRBV10-1 and TRBJ2-1; 9 bases are a match to TRBD1. Trimming took 0 bases from V and 7 from J; bases not matched to a gene: 7. Germline V gene lookup returns CDR1 WNHNN and CDR2 SYGVQD (reference sequence). The CDR3 contains 16 residues.

This sequence joins TRBV7-9 and TRBJ2-4, with D hard to call. Trimming stripped 5 bases from V and 0 bases from J, with 8 bases between. The length of the CDR3 is 14 residues. In germline, CDR1 is SEHNR, CDR2 FQNEAQ (reference sequence). CDR3 nucleotide sequence: TGTGCCAGCAGCCCCGTTCTAGCCAAAAACATTCAGTACTTC. Its translation is CASSPVLAKNIQYF.

The chain joins TRBV7-9 to TRBJ2-3, with a weak D call TRBD2 (6 bases). Germline V gene data show CDR1 as SEHNR and CDR2 as FQNEAQ (reference sequence). The CDR3 loop spans 11 amino acids. The ends were cut back, 1 base at V and 10 bases at J, with 6 bases in the middle. The CDR3 region has the DNA TGTGCCAGCAGCTTAGGGGACTCGCAGTATTTT. This gives the protein CASSLGDSQYF. The complete variable domain, with remaining parts taken from reference TRBV7-9 and TRBJ2-3, reads DTGVSQNPRHKITKRGQNVTFRCDPISEHNRLYWYRQTLGQGPEFLTYFQNEAQLEKSRLLSDRFSAERPKGSFSTLEIQRTEQGDSAMYLCASSLGDSQYFGPGTRLTVL.

The gene calls are TRBV12-5 and TRBJ2-7, with D possibly matching TRBD1 (6 bases). Germline V gives CDR1 LGHNT, CDR2 FRNRAP. The CDR3 has 14 amino acids. The germline V and J ends were trimmed by 6 bases and 2 bases, with 14 bases remaining between them. CDR3 sequence: CASGLRTVPYEQYF. CDR3 coding DNA: TGTGCTAGTGGCCTCAGGACAGTTCCCTACGAGCAGTACTTC. Looking up the rest from reference TRBV12-5 and TRBJ2-7 gives the full variable domain: DARVTQTPRHKVTEMGQEVTMRCQPILGHNTVFWYRQTMMQGLELLAYFRNRAPLDDSGMPKDRFSAEMPDATLATLKIQPSEPRDSAVYFCASGLRTVPYEQYFGPGTRLTVT.

This clone appeared a single time. The chain uses TRBV18 and TRBJ2-7; TRBD2 agrees at 8 bases. Germline V gene sequence: CDR1 KGHSH, CDR2 LQKENI. V gave up 3 bases and J gave up 5 bases; unmatched junction bases: 18. The length of the CDR3 is 18 residues. The DNA for the CDR3 is TGTGCCAGCTCACCCACGGGGCCAAGCGGGAGTTTCCCCCACGAGCAGTACTTC. This encodes CASSPTGPSGSFPHEQYF.

The chain carries TRBV30 and TRBJ1-1, with 7 positions matching TRBD1. Germline values: CDR1 GTSNPN, CDR2 SVGIG (reference sequence). This CDR3 region has 13 residues. The V and J ends lost 2 bases and 11 bases, in that order; junction bases with no gene match: 11. Written as DNA, the CDR3 is TGTGCCTGGAGTATGGGAACAGGGGAGTATGCTTTCTTT. Translated, it gives CAWSMGTGEYAFF.

The chain carries TRBV9 and TRBJ2-2, with 12 bases lining up with TRBD1. Germline loops: CDR1 SGDLS, CDR2 YYNGEE. The CDR3 contains 16 residues. The J segment lost 7 bases and the V segment lost 6 bases, leaving 10 bases of the junction unmatched. CDR3 in amino acids: CASTSWDRGQDGELFF. The CDR3, as DNA: TGTGCCAGCACCTCCTGGGACAGGGGGCAGGACGGGGAGCTGTTTTTT.